This is a list of T cell receptor beta chains from one sample in a study of blood T cell repertoires in COVID-19. The data were produced by immunoSEQ multiplex PCR, yet TCRdb's version contains in-frame clones alone and is incomplete. The sample includes 150,000 to 170,000 clones, approximately 85% of them seen just once. The sequenced material came from peripheral blood. These TCRs come from a man aged 55-75 years with COVID-19, enrolled during active disease. Both conserved end residues are part of each CDR3. D genes are given only for firm matches. Expanded clones get a size class; other rows say once, few or many, or leave the size out.

cdr3_length,d_call,j_call,v_call,clone_size,cdr3_aa,cdr3_nt
15,NA,TRBJ1-1,TRBV19,NA,CASSMLSRVGTEAFF,TGTGCCAGTAGTATGTTGAGCAGGGTGGGCACTGAAGCTTTCTTT
12,NA,TRBJ2-1,TRBV29-1,NA,CSVDSGLRFPFF,TGCAGCGTTGACTCTGGACTACGTTTTCCGTTCTTC
17,TRBD1,TRBJ2-5,TRBV4-2,NA,CASSPSVDRWDQETQYF,TGTGCCAGCAGCCCCTCGGTGGACAGGTGGGACCAAGAGACCCAGTACTTC
15,NA,TRBJ1-3,TRBV7-9,NA,CASSSRGGAGNTIYF,TGTGCCAGCAGCTCCCGCGGGGGCGCTGGAAACACCATATATTTT
14,NA,TRBJ1-1,TRBV7-2,NA,CASRTGTLNTEAFF,TGTGCCAGCAGAACCGGGACATTAAACACTGAAGCTTTCTTT
15,TRBD1,TRBJ1-2,TRBV11-2,once,CASSITGTDPRGYTF,TGTGCCAGCAGCATAACCGGGACAGATCCCCGTGGCTACACCTTC
14,NA,TRBJ2-7,TRBV3-1/TRBV3-2,NA,CASSQPTPPYEQYF,TGTGCCAGCAGCCAACCGACTCCCCCCTACGAGCAGTACTTC
15,TRBD1,TRBJ1-5,TRBV5-5,NA,CASSTGQGEVRPQHF,TGTGCCAGCAGCACGGGACAGGGGGAGGTCCGGCCCCAGCATTTT
15,NA,TRBJ2-1,TRBV5-1,NA,CASRFSGGSYNEQFF,TGCGCCAGCAGATTCAGCGGCGGCTCCTACAATGAGCAGTTCTTC
11,NA,TRBJ2-7,TRBV7-8,NA,CASGEHYEQYF,TGTGCCAGCGGGGAGCACTACGAGCAGTACTTC